The following is a T cell receptor beta chain sequence with its context. Its specificity is not known. The sample originates from a study of cytomegalovirus exposure and HLA in healthy donors. The PCR had 60 Vbeta and 13 Jbeta primers. TCRdb keeps only in-frame clones here, not all; method: immunoSEQ multiplex PCR. The sample totals about 120,000 clones. The CDR3 runs to 13 residues. Trimming cost V 0 bases and J 8 bases, with 10 bases left between them. CDR1 and CDR2 (germline): LNHNV, YYDKDF (reference sequence). Study-wide findings and caveats: The study put under 200 TCR beta chains on its list as cytomegalovirus-associated. Excluded were some V segments that proved indistinguishable, including TRBV6-2 and TRBV6-3. Later analysis showed most CMV-associated TCR beta chains appearing HLA-restricted. The classifier was said to identify cytomegalovirus status with high specificity and sensitivity.

The TCR comes from a woman aged 40 to 49 in good health and CMV-seropositive. The V and J genes are TRBV15 and TRBJ1-2; the D gene is possibly TRBD1 (6 bases). The source material was PBMCs. The CDR3: CATSRDGGWGYTF. The CDR3 DNA reads TGTGCCACCAGCAGAGATGGGGGCTGGGGCTACACCTTC.